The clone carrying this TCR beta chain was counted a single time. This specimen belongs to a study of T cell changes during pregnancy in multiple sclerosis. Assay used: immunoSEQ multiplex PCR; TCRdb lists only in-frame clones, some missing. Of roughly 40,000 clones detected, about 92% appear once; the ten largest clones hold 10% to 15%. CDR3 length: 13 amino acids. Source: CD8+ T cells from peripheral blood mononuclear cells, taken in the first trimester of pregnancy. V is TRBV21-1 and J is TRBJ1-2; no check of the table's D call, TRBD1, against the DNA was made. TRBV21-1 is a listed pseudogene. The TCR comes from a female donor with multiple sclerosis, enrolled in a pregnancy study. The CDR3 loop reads CASSYGTGDGYTF. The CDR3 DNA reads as TGTGCCAGCAGTTACGGGACAGGGGATGGCTACACCTTC.